A selection of T cell receptor beta chains follows, all from one sample in a study of T cell repertoires in cytomegalovirus infection. TCRdb reprocessed the reads via MiXCR and lists one record per CDR3 protein. The profile shows fewer than 550,000 distinct CDR3 sequences, about 15% of them singletons. Sequenced: CD8+ T cells from PBMCs. These receptors all come from a human donor in good health (CMV status not recorded). Some clones in this sample may be carry-over from other donors' samples. Each CDR3 is given with its conserved first and last residue. Fields, in order: D gene, J gene, V gene, clone size, CDR3 protein, CDR3 DNA. D genes are given only for firm matches. Size is stated for part of the rows, as once, few or many counts, or as a class when the clone is expanded.

TRBD1 | TRBJ1-4 | TRBV6-6 | NA | CASKVSGGEEKLFF | TGTGCCAGCAAGGTTTCAGGGGGAGAAGAAAAACTGTTTTTT
NA | TRBJ1-5 | TRBV6-5 | NA | CASRAWQYSNQPQHF | TGTGCCAGCAGAGCTTGGCAGTATAGCAATCAGCCCCAGCATTTT
TRBD2 | TRBJ2-1 | TRBV9 | NA | CASSVNKREGRNEQFF | TGTGCCAGCAGCGTAAACAAGCGGGAGGGCCGCAATGAGCAGTTCTTC
NA | TRBJ2-1 | TRBV7-9 | many | CASSRTLGNEQFF | TGTGCCAGCTCTAGGACCCTTGGTAATGAGCAGTTCTTC
NA | TRBJ2-1 | TRBV6-4 | many | CASSLTGYNEQFF | TGTGCCAGCAGTTTGACAGGTTACAATGAGCAGTTCTTC
NA | TRBJ2-7 | TRBV20-1 | NA | CSARGNSYEQYF | TGCAGTGCTAGAGGCAACTCCTACGAGCAGTACTTC
NA | TRBJ1-1 | TRBV12-5 | many | CASGLKKTEAFF | TGTGCTAGTGGTCTTAAGAAGACTGAAGCTTTCTTT
NA | TRBJ1-5 | TRBV4-1 | many | CASSQGSGNQPQHF | TGCGCCAGCAGCCAAGGGTCAGGCAATCAGCCCCAGCATTTT
TRBD1 | TRBJ1-6 | TRBV4-1 | many | CASSQRRDRASPLHF | TGCGCCAGCAGCCAGCGCCGGGACAGGGCTTCACCCCTCCACTTT
NA | TRBJ2-2 | TRBV10-3 | NA | CAISEQGSTGELFF | TGTGCCATCAGTGAGCAGGGCAGCACCGGGGAGCTGTTTTTT
NA | TRBJ1-3 | TRBV7-6 | many | CASSPLSSGNTIYF | TGTGCCAGCAGCCCCTTAAGTTCTGGAAACACCATATATTTT
NA | TRBJ2-5 | TRBV6-6 | NA | CASSYELPVETQYF | TGTGCCAGCAGTTACGAACTGCCCGTGGAGACCCAGTACTTC
NA | TRBJ1-4 | TRBV12-5 | few | CASGGGREKLFF | TGTGCTAGTGGTGGGGGGAGAGAAAAACTGTTTTTT
TRBD1 | TRBJ1-3 | TRBV6-1 | NA | CASSEPGQGINTIYF | TGTGCCAGCAGTGAACCGGGACAGGGGATTAACACCATATATTTT
NA | TRBJ2-1 | TRBV19 | few | CASSFGTQQFF | TGTGCCAGTAGTTTCGGGACACAGCAGTTCTTC
NA | TRBJ2-2 | TRBV6-5 | many | CASSYGETGELFF | TGTGCCAGCAGTTACGGAGAAACCGGGGAGCTGTTTTTT
NA | TRBJ2-7 | TRBV5-5 | NA | CASSTGREQYF | TGTGCCAGCAGCACGGGAAGGGAGCAGTACTTC
TRBD2 | TRBJ2-2 | TRBV7-2 | many | CASSPGLAGTGELFF | TGTGCCAGCAGCCCGGGACTAGCAGGCACCGGGGAGCTGTTTTTT
NA | TRBJ1-1 | TRBV9 | few | CASSQVGRVGTEAFF | TGTGCCAGCAGTCAGGTGGGCAGGGTAGGCACTGAAGCTTTCTTT
NA | TRBJ2-7 | TRBV27 | many | CASSLRGLYEQYF | TGTGCCAGCAGTTTACGGGGACTCTACGAGCAGTACTTC
TRBD2 | TRBJ2-7 | TRBV11-1 | NA | CASSGGLAGTYEQYF | TGTGCCAGCAGCGGCGGACTAGCGGGGACCTACGAGCAGTACTTC
NA | TRBJ2-5 | TRBV12-3/TRBV12-4 | many | CASSFRWGRRETQYF | TGTGCCAGCAGTTTCCGATGGGGCAGGCGGGAGACCCAGTACTTC
NA | TRBJ2-5 | TRBV24-1 | few | CATSDRTKETQYF | TGTGCCACCAGTGATAGGACGAAGGAGACCCAGTACTTC
NA | TRBJ2-2 | TRBV4-1 | few | CASSQDHHTGELFF | TGCGCCAGCAGCCAAGACCATCACACCGGGGAGCTGTTTTTT
NA | TRBJ1-1 | TRBV19 | many | CASRARDSLNTEAFF | TGTGCCAGTAGGGCGCGGGACTCTTTGAACACTGAAGCTTTCTTT
NA | TRBJ2-7 | TRBV18 | NA | CASSPLGGSDDEQYF | TGTGCCAGCTCACCACTCGGAGGGAGCGATGACGAGCAGTACTTC
NA | TRBJ2-7 | TRBV19 | NA | CASSIKVGSSREQYF | TGTGCCAGTAGTATAAAAGTGGGATCATCGCGGGAGCAGTACTTC
NA | TRBJ1-3 | TRBV7-6 | NA | CASSLAEVIGITGNTIYF | TGTGCCAGCAGCTTAGCGGAAGTAATAGGGATTACTGGAAACACCATATATTTT
NA | TRBJ2-5 | TRBV14 | NA | CASSREPLRRPMGETQYF | TGTGCCAGCAGCCGAGAGCCCCTCCGCAGGCCTATGGGAGAGACCCAGTACTTC
TRBD1 | TRBJ1-4 | TRBV6-6 | few | CASSVPGQGDEKLFF | TGTGCCAGCAGTGTTCCGGGACAGGGGGATGAAAAACTGTTTTTT
NA | TRBJ2-3 | TRBV5-1 | few | CASSLRSAWDTQYF | TGCGCCAGCAGCTTGAGGTCTGCTTGGGATACGCAGTATTTT
TRBD1 | TRBJ1-2 | TRBV13 | once | CASSPQGQQANYGYTF | TGTGCCAGCAGCCCCCAGGGACAGCAAGCTAACTATGGCTACACCTTC
NA | TRBJ1-1 | TRBV10-3 | many | CAISEDMNTEAFF | TGTGCCATCAGTGAAGATATGAACACTGAAGCTTTCTTT
TRBD1 | TRBJ1-1 | TRBV4-1 | few | CASSHRDRLGTEAFF | TGCGCCAGCAGCCATCGGGACAGGCTCGGCACTGAAGCTTTCTTT
NA | TRBJ2-1 | TRBV6-1 | many | CASSDLNSYNEQFF | TGTGCCAGCAGTGACCTCAACTCCTACAATGAGCAGTTCTTC
TRBD1 | TRBJ2-7 | TRBV28 | NA | CASSFLGGGSYEQYF | TGTGCCAGCAGTTTTTTAGGGGGCGGCTCCTACGAGCAGTACTTC
TRBD2 | TRBJ2-7 | TRBV19 | many | CASSILADYEQYF | TGTGCCAGTAGTATCCTAGCGGACTACGAGCAGTACTTC
NA | TRBJ2-1 | TRBV6-2/TRBV6-3 | NA | CASEDLNSYNEQFF | TGTGCCAGCGAGGACCTAAACTCCTACAATGAGCAGTTCTTC
TRBD2 | TRBJ2-5 | TRBV5-6 | many | CASSHGTGGTQYF | TGTGCCAGCAGTCATGGGACGGGGGGGACCCAGTACTTC
NA | TRBJ1-2 | TRBV12-3/TRBV12-4 | NA | CASSLVPLTGGYGYTF | TGTGCCAGCAGTTTAGTCCCCTTGACCGGCGGGTATGGCTACACCTTC
NA | TRBJ2-7 | TRBV11-2 | many | CASSKAGTPYEQYF | TGTGCCAGCAGCAAAGCTGGGACACCGTACGAGCAGTACTTC
NA | TRBJ1-2 | TRBV5-1 | NA | CASSFDHGYTF | TGCGCCAGCAGCTTCGACCATGGCTACACCTTC
NA | TRBJ1-3 | TRBV28 | NA | CASSLPHGNTIYF | TGTGCCAGCAGTTTACCTCATGGAAACACCATATATTTT
NA | TRBJ2-2 | TRBV7-8 | many | CASRGRGGRTGELFF | TGTGCCAGCCGGGGGCGGGGTGGACGCACCGGGGAGCTGTTTTTT
TRBD2 | TRBJ2-2 | TRBV27 | few | CASSPAGGGELFF | TGTGCCAGCAGTCCGGCGGGGGGCGGGGAGCTGTTTTTT
NA | TRBJ2-1 | TRBV5-4 | few | CASSGSGTAENNEQFF | TGTGCCAGCAGCGGGTCCGGGACGGCTGAAAACAATGAGCAGTTCTTC
NA | TRBJ2-4 | TRBV4-1 | many | CASSQVLKYGKNIQYF | TGCGCCAGCAGCCAAGTACTGAAGTACGGCAAAAACATTCAGTACTTC
TRBD2 | TRBJ2-3 | TRBV28 | many | CASSPRSGRGTDTQYF | TGTGCCAGCAGTCCCCGGAGCGGGAGGGGCACAGATACGCAGTATTTT
TRBD2 | TRBJ2-1 | TRBV15 | NA | CATSREGRAILNEQFF | TGTGCCACCAGCAGGGAAGGGAGGGCCATTTTAAATGAGCAGTTCTTC
NA | TRBJ2-1 | TRBV7-3 | NA | CASRLGISTYNEQFF | TGTGCCAGCAGGTTGGGAATATCCACCTACAATGAGCAGTTCTTC
NA | TRBJ2-2 | TRBV7-9 | many | CASSWAGVTGELFF | TGTGCCAGCAGCTGGGCAGGGGTCACCGGGGAGCTGTTTTTT
NA | TRBJ2-2 | TRBV19 | many | CATGVPGTGELFF | TGTGCCACGGGGGTTCCGGGCACCGGGGAGCTGTTTTTT
TRBD1 | TRBJ2-6 | TRBV9 | NA | CASSRTGSHGANVLTF | TGTGCCAGCAGCCGGACAGGGTCGCATGGGGCCAACGTCCTGACTTTC
TRBD2 | TRBJ2-1 | TRBV24-1 | NA | CATSDSGTSGMQFF | TGTGCCACCAGTGATTCCGGGACTAGCGGAATGCAGTTCTTC
TRBD2 | TRBJ2-2 | TRBV4-2 | many | CASSQLIAGGPNEENTGELFF | TGTGCCAGCAGCCAACTTATAGCGGGAGGGCCGAACGAGGAGAACACCGGGGAGCTGTTTTTT
NA | TRBJ1-2 | TRBV10-3 | many | CAISEAGEVYGYTF | TGTGCCATCAGTGAGGCAGGGGAGGTCTATGGCTACACCTTC
NA | TRBJ2-7 | TRBV5-6 | NA | CASRSARGAYEQYF | TGTGCCAGCAGGTCCGCGAGGGGCGCCTACGAGCAGTACTTC